This T cell receptor (beta chain) was captured by sequencing in a study of control samples from healthy donors and cancer patients. The CDR3 runs 14 residues. Unmatched junction bases numbered 3, after V lost 6 bases and J lost 2 bases. The germline V gene encodes CDR1 MNHNY and CDR2 SVGAGI (reference sequence). The repertoire was sequenced with immunoSEQ multiplex PCR; TCRdb's copy has only in-frame clones and lacks some. The sample has about 190,000 clones; about 90% are singletons. This clone was found once. This TCR was recovered from a man in his thirties or forties in good health. Sequences were obtained from blood. V gene TRBV6-6 combines with J gene TRBJ1-5; TRBD1 agrees at 8 bases. CDR3 amino acids: CASRLTGGNQPQHF. The CDR3, as DNA: TGTGCCAGCAGGCTGACAGGGGGCAATCAGCCCCAGCATTTT.